The T cell receptor (beta chain) described here comes from a study of control samples from healthy donors and cancer patients. The method was immunoSEQ multiplex PCR; TCRdb's version includes in-frame clones alone and lacks a portion of them. The data show about 26,000 clones, about 82% seen once. Sample: PBMCs. The sequence came from a woman aged 60-75 years with head and neck cancer.

DNA of the CDR3: TGTGCCAGCAGCCCCCGCTGGGGCGGTTCCTACGAGCAGTACTTC. This translates into CASSPRWGGSYEQYF. The rearrangement links TRBV7-2 to TRBJ2-7; the D gene is possibly TRBD1 (5 bases). There are 15 residues in the CDR3. Trimming cost V 5 bases and J 1 base, with 15 bases left between them. The germline V gene encodes CDR1 SGHTA and CDR2 FQGNSA.